Each of the 6 T cell receptor beta chains below was sequenced from the same sample in a study of STAT3 mutations in large granular lymphocyte leukemia. General study points: Every T-LGLL patient had at least one immunodominant TCRbeta clonotype.

Antigens of these TCRs are unknown. Sequencing was performed with immunoSEQ multiplex PCR; in TCRdb, only in-frame clones are kept and a portion is missing. The sample lists around 8,500 clones; approximately 88% were seen once. The sample taken for sequencing was peripheral blood mononuclear cells. All receptors derive from a man older than 75 with T-cell large granular lymphocyte leukemia. Some clones in this sample may be carry-over from other donors' samples.

The V call is TRBV5-1, the J call TRBJ2-7; D remains unclear. V was cut by 1 base and J by 7 bases, with 12 bases left in between. Germline loops: CDR1 SGHRS, CDR2 YFSETQ. The CDR3 is 13 amino acids. CDR3 sequence reads: CASSLPLAREQYF. DNA for the CDR3: TGCGCCAGCAGCTTGCCACTTGCTCGAGAGCAGTACTTC.

The gene calls are TRBV5-1 and TRBJ1-4, with D unresolved. The CDR3 is 13 residues long. Germline assignment: CDR1 SGHRS and CDR2 YFSETQ. V was trimmed by 0 bases and J by 7 bases, leaving 7 bases between them. The CDR3 region is CASSLGVAEKLFF. The DNA of the CDR3 is TGCGCCAGCAGCTTGGGGGTGGCTGAAAAACTGTTTTTT.

The V call is TRBV7-9, the J call TRBJ2-3; 10 nucleotides align to TRBD1. CDR3 length: 16 amino acids. The V segment lost 3 bases and the J segment 4 bases; nucleotides outside the gene matches: 7. Germline loops: CDR1 SEHNR, CDR2 FQNEAQ (reference sequence). CDR3 DNA sequence: TGTGCCAGCAGCTTGTGGAGGGACAGGGGAGCAGATACGCAGTATTTT. It yields the protein CASSLWRDRGADTQYF.

CDR3 sequence: CATGFSYNSPLHF. The CDR3 DNA follows: TGTGCCACGGGGTTCTCCTATAATTCACCCCTCCACTTT. The genes are TRBV28 and TRBJ1-6, with D unclear. Trimming removed 10 bases from V and 0 bases from J, with 7 bases in between. Germline V lookup: CDR1 MDHEN, CDR2 SYDVKM. The CDR3 spans 13 residues.

The chain recombines TRBV4-1 with TRBJ2-3; D is ambiguous. Per germline, CDR1 MGHRA and CDR2 YSYEKL. V lost 4 bases and J 2 bases, leaving 10 bases between the germline ends. The CDR3 is 14 amino acids. For the CDR3, the DNA is TGCGCCAGCAGCCCCGTGACTTACACAGATACGCAGTATTTT. Its translation: CASSPVTYTDTQYF.

The CDR3 sequence: CASGLRPNTEAFF. The CDR3, as DNA: TGTGCTAGTGGTTTGAGACCGAACACTGAAGCTTTCTTT. This chain joins TRBV12-5 and TRBJ1-1; D gene unclear. V was trimmed by 2 bases and J by 1 base, leaving 5 bases between them. CDR3 length equals 13 residues. Germline V lookup: CDR1 LGHNT, CDR2 FRNRAP.